The clone carrying this T cell receptor beta chain was found a few times. Its antigen is not identified. This entry belongs to a study of blood T cells in healthy people across ages. Looked up from germline, CDR1 is DFQATT and CDR2 is SNEGSKA (reference sequence). Trimming left V 4 bases short and J 3 bases short, with 13 bases between. This CDR3 spans 13 amino acids. Study-level findings and limits: Versus aged donors, long-lived donors had higher diversity and more naive CD4+ cells. A roughly linear fall in TCR beta diversity per million T cells was seen with increasing age.

Donation came from healthy Caucasian individuals in Russia who were aged roughly 6 to 95. A second about 6 to 12 cycle PCR used barcoded and J-beta primers. Every sample produced at least 2.5 million CDR3-containing paired-end reads. From the 5' RACE reads, TCRdb called clonotypes with MiXCR, one entry per CDR3 protein. The table records 1.5 million to 2 million distinct CDR3 sequences, around 48% of them present only once. This rearrangement joins TRBV20-1 to TRBJ2-7, with D maybe TRBD1 (5 bases). Sequencing input: blood. This receptor was identified in a woman aged 40 to 50 in good health. This CDR3 reads CSAIRVTDYEQYF. CDR3 coding DNA: TGCAGTGCTATCAGGGTGACAGACTACGAGCAGTACTTC.